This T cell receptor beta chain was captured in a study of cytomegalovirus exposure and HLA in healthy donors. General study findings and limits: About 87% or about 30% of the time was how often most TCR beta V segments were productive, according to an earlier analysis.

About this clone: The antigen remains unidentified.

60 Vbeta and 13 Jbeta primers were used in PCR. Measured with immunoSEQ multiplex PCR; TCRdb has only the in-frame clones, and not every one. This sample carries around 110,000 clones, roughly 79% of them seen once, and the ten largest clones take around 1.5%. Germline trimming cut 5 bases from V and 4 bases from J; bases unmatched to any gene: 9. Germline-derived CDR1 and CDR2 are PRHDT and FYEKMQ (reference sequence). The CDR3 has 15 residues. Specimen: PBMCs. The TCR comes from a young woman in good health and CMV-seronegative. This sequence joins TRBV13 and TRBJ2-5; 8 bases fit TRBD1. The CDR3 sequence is CASSRRSGGGETQYF. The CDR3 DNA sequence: TGTGCCAGCAGCCGAAGATCAGGGGGCGGAGAGACCCAGTACTTC.